This TCR beta chain originates from a study of blood T cells in healthy people across ages. The study's findings and limits: Expanded clonotype shifts may have been confounded, as the donors had an unknown CMV status. It was the long-lived donors that had more naive CD4+ cells and higher diversity than aged donors.

Primers used in a second PCR of roughly 7 to 12 cycles were a sample-barcoded 5' primer and a J-beta primer mix. All cDNA molecules were each tagged by a template-switch adaptor with 12 random nucleotides. Sequencing yielded, for each sample, at least 2.5 million paired-end reads carrying CDR3. TCRdb redid the calling of the 5' RACE reads with MiXCR, one entry per CDR3 protein. The sample records around 2 million distinct CDR3 sequences, more than 35% being singletons. Concerning this clonotype: The antigen remains unidentified.

This receptor was identified in a human donor in good health. The sequenced sample consisted of blood.

CDR3 in amino acids: CASSVAPDRGYEQYF. CDR3 DNA: TGTGCCAGCAGCGTAGCCCCGGACAGGGGTTACGAGCAGTACTTC. V gene TRBV9 combines with J gene TRBJ2-7, with 9 bases aligning to TRBD1. In germline, CDR1 is SGDLS, CDR2 YYNGEE. With V trimmed by 0 bases and J by 4 bases, 5 bases remained unmatched. CDR3 size: 15 residues.